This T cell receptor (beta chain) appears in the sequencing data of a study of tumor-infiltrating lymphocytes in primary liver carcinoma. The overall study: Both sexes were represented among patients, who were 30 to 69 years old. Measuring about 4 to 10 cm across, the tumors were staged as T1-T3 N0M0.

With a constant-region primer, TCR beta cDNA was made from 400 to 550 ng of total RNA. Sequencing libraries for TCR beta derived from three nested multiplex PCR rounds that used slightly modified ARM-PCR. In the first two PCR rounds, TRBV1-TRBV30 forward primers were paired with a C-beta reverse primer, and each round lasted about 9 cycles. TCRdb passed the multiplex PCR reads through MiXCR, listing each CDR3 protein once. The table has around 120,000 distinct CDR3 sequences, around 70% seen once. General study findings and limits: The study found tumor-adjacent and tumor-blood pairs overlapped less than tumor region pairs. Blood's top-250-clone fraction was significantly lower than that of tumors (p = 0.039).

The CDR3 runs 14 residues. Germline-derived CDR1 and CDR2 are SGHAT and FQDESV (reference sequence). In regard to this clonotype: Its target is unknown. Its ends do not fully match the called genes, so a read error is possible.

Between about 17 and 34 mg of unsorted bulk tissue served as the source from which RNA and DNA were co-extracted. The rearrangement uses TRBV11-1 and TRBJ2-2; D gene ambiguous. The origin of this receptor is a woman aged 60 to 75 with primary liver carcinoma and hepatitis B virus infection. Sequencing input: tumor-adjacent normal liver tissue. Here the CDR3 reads CVSSLREKTGELFF. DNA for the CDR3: TGTGTCAGCAGCTTGAGAGAGAAGACCGGGGAGCTGTTTTTT. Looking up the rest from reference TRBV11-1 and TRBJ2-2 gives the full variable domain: EAEVAQSPRYKITEKSQAVAFWCDPISGHATLYWYRQILGQGPELLVQFQDESVVDDSQLPKDRFSAERLKGVDSTLKIQPAELGDSAMYLCVSSLREKTGELFFGEGSRLTVL.